This T cell receptor (beta chain) was documented in a study of vaccination effects on CD4 cells after COVID-19. Study details: Sampling occurred a median 72 days post second dose, range 14 to 241.

CDR1 SGHRS and CDR2 YFSETQ come from the germline V gene. Trimming took 4 bases from V and 11 from J, leaving 15 bases between them. CDR3 length: 12 residues. About this clone: Its matching antigen is unknown.

Libraries were prepared by immunoSEQ multiplex PCR; TCRdb keeps only in-frame clonotypes and omits some of them. The table has some 15,000 clones, roughly three quarters seen once. Antigen-specific CD4+ T cells were expanded with viral peptide pools in the ViraFEST assay before sequencing. When ten to eleven days of culture had elapsed, CD4+ T cells were isolated. Either the BNT162b2 or mRNA-1273 vaccine was given to participants in two doses. Having tested negative for nucleocapsid antibodies, the vaccine recipients showed no prior SARS-CoV-2 infection. Every well got two million PBMC, which were grown with about 9.6 IU/ml IL-2 and approximately 9.7 ug/ml peptides. Replacing half the medium with IL-2 medium was done on days 3 and 7.

This chain joins TRBV5-1 and TRBJ1-1; the D gene is possibly TRBD1 (6 bases). This receptor was taken from a human donor who received a COVID-19 vaccine. The sequencing used CD4+ T cells from PBMCs cultured with HCoV-NL63 spike peptides, collected after COVID-19 vaccination. The CDR3 loop reads CASSPGPGGAFF. In DNA, the CDR3 is TGCGCCAGCAGCCCCGGGCCCGGGGGCGCTTTCTTT. The full variable domain, its missing parts supplied by reference TRBV5-1 and TRBJ1-1, is KAGVTQTPRYLIKTRGQQVTLSCSPISGHRSVSWYQQTPGQGLQFLFEYFSETQRNKGNFPGRFSGRQFSNSRSEMNVSTLELGDSALYLCASSPGPGGAFFGQGTRLTVV.